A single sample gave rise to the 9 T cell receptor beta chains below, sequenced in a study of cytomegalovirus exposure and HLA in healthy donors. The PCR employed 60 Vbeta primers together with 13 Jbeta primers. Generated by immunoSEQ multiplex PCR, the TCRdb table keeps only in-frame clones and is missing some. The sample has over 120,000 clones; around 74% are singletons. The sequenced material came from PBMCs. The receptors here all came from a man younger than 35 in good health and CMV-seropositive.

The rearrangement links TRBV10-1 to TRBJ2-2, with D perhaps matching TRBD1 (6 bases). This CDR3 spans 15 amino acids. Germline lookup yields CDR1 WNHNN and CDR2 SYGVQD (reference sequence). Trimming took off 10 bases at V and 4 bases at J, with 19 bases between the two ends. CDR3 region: CATRRGQFSTGELFF. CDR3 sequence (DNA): TGCGCCACTCGCCGCGGACAGTTCTCCACCGGGGAGCTGTTTTTT.

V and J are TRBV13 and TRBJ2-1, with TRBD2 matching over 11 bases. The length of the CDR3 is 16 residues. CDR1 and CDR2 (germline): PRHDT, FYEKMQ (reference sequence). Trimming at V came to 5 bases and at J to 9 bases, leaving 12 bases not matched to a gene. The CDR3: CASSPPILAGDGEQFF. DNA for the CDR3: TGTGCCAGCAGCCCACCGATACTAGCGGGAGATGGTGAGCAGTTCTTC.

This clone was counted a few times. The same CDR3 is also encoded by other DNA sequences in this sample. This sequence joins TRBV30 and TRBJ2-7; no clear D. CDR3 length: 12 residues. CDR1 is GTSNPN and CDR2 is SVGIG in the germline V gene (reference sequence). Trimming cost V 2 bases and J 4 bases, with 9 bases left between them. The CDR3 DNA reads TGTGCCTGGAGTCCCTCCAGGTACGAGCAGTACTTC. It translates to CAWSPSRYEQYF.

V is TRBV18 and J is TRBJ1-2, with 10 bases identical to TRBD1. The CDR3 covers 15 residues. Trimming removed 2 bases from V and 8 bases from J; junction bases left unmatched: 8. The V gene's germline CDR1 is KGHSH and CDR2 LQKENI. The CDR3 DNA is TGTGCCAGCTCACCAACCGGGACAGGGGACAGCGGCTACACCTTC. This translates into CASSPTGTGDSGYTF.

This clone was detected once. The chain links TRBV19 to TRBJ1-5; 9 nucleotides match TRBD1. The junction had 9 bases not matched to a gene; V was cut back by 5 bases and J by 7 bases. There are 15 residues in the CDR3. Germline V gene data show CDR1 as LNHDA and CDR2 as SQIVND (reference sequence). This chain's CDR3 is CASSSNRGLSQPQHF. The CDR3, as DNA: TGTGCCAGTAGTTCCAACAGGGGGCTGAGCCAGCCCCAGCATTTT.

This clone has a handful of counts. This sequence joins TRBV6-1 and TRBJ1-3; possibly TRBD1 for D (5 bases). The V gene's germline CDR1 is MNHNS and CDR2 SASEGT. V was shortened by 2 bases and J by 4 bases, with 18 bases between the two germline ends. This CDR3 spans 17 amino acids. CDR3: CASSERGAELWGNTIYF. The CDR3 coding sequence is TGTGCCAGCAGTGAACGCGGGGCGGAACTCTGGGGAAACACCATATATTTT.

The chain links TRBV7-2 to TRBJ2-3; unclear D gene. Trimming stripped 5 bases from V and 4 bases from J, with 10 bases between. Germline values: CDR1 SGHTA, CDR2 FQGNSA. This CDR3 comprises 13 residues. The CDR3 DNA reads TGTGCCAGCAGCACAATAAATTCAGATACGCAGTATTTT. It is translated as CASSTINSDTQYF. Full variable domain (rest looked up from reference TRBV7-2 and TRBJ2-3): GAGVSQSPSNKVTEKGKDVELRCDPISGHTALYWYRQSLGQGLEFLIYFQGNSAPDKSGLPSDRFSAERTGGSVSTLTIQRTQQEDSAVYLCASSTINSDTQYFGPGTRLTVL.

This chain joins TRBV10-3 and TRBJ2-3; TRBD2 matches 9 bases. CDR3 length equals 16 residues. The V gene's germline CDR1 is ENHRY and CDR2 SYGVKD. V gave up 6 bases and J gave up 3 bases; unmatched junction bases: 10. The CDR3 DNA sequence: TGTGCCATCAGGGGAAATAGCGGGAGTGTGACAGATACGCAGTATTTT. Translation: CAIRGNSGSVTDTQYF.

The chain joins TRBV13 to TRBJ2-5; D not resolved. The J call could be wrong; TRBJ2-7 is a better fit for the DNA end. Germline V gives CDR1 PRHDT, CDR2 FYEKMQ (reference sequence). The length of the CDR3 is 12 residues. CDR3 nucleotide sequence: TGTGCCAGCAGCTTAACTCACTACGAGCAGTACTTC. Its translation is CASSLTHYEQYF.